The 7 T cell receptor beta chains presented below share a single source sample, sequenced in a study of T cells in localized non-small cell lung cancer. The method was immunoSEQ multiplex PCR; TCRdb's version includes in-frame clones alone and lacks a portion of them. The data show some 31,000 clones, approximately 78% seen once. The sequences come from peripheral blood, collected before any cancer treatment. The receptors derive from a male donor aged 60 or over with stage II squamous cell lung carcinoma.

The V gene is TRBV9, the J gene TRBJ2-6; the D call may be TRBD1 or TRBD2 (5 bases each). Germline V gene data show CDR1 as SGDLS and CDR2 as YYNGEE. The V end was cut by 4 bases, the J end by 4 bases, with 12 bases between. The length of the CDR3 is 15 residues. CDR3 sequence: CASSPGTLGANVLTF. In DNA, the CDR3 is TGTGCCAGCAGCCCCGGGACCCTCGGGGCCAACGTCCTGACTTTC.

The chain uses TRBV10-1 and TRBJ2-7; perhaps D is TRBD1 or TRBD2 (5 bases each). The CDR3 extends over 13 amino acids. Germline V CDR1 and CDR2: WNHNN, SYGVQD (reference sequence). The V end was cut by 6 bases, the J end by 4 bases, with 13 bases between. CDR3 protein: CASSYGDVYEQYF. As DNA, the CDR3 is TGCGCCAGCAGCTATGGGGACGTTTACGAGCAGTACTTC.

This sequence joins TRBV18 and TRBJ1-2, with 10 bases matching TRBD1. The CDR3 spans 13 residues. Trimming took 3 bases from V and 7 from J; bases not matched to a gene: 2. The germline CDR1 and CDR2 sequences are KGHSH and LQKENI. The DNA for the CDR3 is TGTGCCAGCTCACCGGGACAGGGGACTGGCTACACCTTC. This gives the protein CASSPGQGTGYTF.

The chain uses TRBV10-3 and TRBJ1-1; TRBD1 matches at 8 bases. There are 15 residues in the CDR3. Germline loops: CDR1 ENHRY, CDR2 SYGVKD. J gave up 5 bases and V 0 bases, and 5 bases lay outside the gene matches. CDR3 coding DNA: TGTGCCATCAGTGAGTCCGGCAGGGGGCTGACTGAAGCTTTCTTT. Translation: CAISESGRGLTEAFF.

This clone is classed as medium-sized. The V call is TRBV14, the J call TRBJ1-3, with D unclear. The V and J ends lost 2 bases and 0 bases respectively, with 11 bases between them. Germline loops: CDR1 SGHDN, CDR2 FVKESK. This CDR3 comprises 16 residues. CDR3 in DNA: TGTGCCAGCAGCCAAAGTAGTGAGCTCTCTGGAAACACCATATATTTT. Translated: CASSQSSELSGNTIYF. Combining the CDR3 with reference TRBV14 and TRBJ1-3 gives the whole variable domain EAGVTQFPSHSVIEKGQTVTLRCDPISGHDNLYWYRRVMGKEIKFLLHFVKESKQDESGMPNNRFLAERTGGTYSTLKVQPAELEDSGVYFCASSQSSELSGNTIYFGEGSWLTVV.

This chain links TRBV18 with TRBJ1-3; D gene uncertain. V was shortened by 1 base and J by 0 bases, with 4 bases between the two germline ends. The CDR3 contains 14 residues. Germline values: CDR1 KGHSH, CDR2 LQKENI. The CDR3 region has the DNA TGTGCCAGCTCACCACAGATCTCTGGAAACACCATATATTTT. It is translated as CASSPQISGNTIYF.

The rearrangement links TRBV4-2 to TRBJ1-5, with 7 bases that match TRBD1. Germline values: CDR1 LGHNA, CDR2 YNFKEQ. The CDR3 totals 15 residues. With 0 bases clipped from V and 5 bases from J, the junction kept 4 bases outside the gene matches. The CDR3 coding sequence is TGTGCCAGCAGCCAAGATTGGGACAGCGATCAGCCCCAGCATTTT. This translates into CASSQDWDSDQPQHF.